This TCR beta chain emerged from a study of long-term antiretroviral therapy in people with HIV. Study-level points and caveats: The range of CDR3 lengths in HIV repertoires proved narrower than that found in controls. Post-treatment diversity went higher with ART but stayed below transplant donor controls.

Assay version v3.0 of immunoSEQ was used, and it was run at survey level. Assay used: immunoSEQ multiplex PCR; TCRdb lists only in-frame clones, some missing. This sample has 15,000 to 20,000 clones, with around three quarters found just once. The germline gives CDR1 MNHEY, CDR2 SMNVEV (reference sequence). The trim removed 4 bases at V and 6 bases at J, leaving 3 bases unmatched. The CDR3 contains 13 residues. The sample holds one count of this clone. As yet, its antigen is unknown. Per donor, at least one pre-ART and at least two post-ART PBMC samples were obtained. The TCR sequence derives from a young woman with HIV. This chain uses TRBV27 with TRBJ2-3, with 8 bases that match TRBD2. Material: unsorted PBMCs, obtained 2.9 years after starting antiretroviral therapy. For the CDR3, the DNA is TGTGCCAGCAGTTACGGGGGGGCTGATACGCAGTATTTT. It yields the protein CASSYGGADTQYF.